This passage covers 14 T cell receptor beta chains from one sample sequenced in a study of blood T cells in healthy people across ages. A second PCR of about 7 to 12 cycles used a sample-barcoded 5' primer and a J-beta primer mix. TCRdb redid the calling of the 5' RACE reads with MiXCR, one entry per CDR3 protein. The sample lists about 730,000 distinct CDR3 sequences, approximately 39% occurring once. The sample comprised blood. The receptors originated from a woman aged 55-75 years in good health.

This clonotype occurred a few times. The chain couples TRBV6-2 or TRBV6-3 to TRBJ1-1; D is unresolved. V shed 0 bases and J shed 6 bases, with 5 bases lying between them. CDR1 and CDR2 from the germline V gene are MNHEY and SVGEGT. The CDR3 totals 12 residues. CDR3 DNA sequence: TGTGCCAGCAGTTACTCGTGGGCTGAAGCTTTCTTT. Protein: CASSYSWAEAFF.

V gene TRBV4-1 combines with J gene TRBJ2-3; 10 bases fit TRBD2. Trimming removed 4 bases from V and 5 bases from J; junction bases left unmatched: 12. The CDR3 runs to 17 residues. Germline CDR1 and CDR2: MGHRA and YSYEKL. The CDR3 coding sequence is TGCGCCAGCAGCCTTACAAGCGGGGGGGCGCTAGGAGATACGCAGTATTTT. This sequence encodes CASSLTSGGALGDTQYF.

The V call is TRBV3-1, the J call TRBJ2-1; D unresolved. The germline V gene encodes CDR1 LGHDT and CDR2 YNNKEL (reference sequence). There are 15 residues in the CDR3. Trimming removed 4 bases at V and 8 bases at J, with 18 bases between. CDR3 bases: TGTGCCAGCAGCCCCCCGCGTGTATCCTCCGATGAGCAGTTCTTC. Its translation is CASSPPRVSSDEQFF.

This clonotype was counted between two and nine times. The rearrangement links TRBV21-1 to TRBJ2-1; TRBD1 is taken as the D call from the table, unchecked against the DNA. TRBV21-1 is given as a pseudogene. The length of the CDR3 is 16 residues. CDR3 loop: CASTPIWTGDYNEQFF. The CDR3 DNA reads TGTGCCAGCACCCCTATTTGGACAGGAGACTACAATGAGCAGTTCTTC.

There are a few counts of this clonotype. CDR3 in DNA: TGTGCCAGCAGTGCGGGGGGGCCCCGGTGGTATTTT. It codes for CASSAGGPRWYF. J is TRBJ2-3 and V is TRBV6-5; 9 nucleotides line up with TRBD2. Germline CDR1 MNHEY, CDR2 SVGAGI. This CDR3 is built from 12 residues. J lost 14 bases, V lost 5 bases, and 8 bases had no gene match.

This clonotype showed up many times. This chain uses TRBV20-1 with TRBJ2-1, with D maybe TRBD2 (6 bases). CDR1 DFQATT and CDR2 SNEGSKA come from the germline V gene (reference sequence). This CDR3 comprises 11 residues. CDR3 sequence: CSSGRNNEQFF. Here the CDR3 DNA reads TGCAGCTCCGGGAGAAACAATGAGCAGTTCTTC.

The gene calls are TRBV3-1 and TRBJ2-7; perhaps TRBD2 as D (5 bases). CDR3 length equals 12 residues. CDR1 is LGHDT, CDR2 YNNKEL, per germline (reference sequence). V lost 5 bases to trimming and J lost 3 bases, with 8 bases between them. The CDR3 region is CASSVTIYEQYF. CDR3 in DNA: TGTGCCAGCAGCGTGACTATCTACGAGCAGTACTTC.

This clonotype came up a few times. A read error may explain this, as a much larger clone is one base away. The chain is built from TRBV5-6 and TRBJ2-1; 9 bases align to TRBD1. The J call may not be correct, given that the DNA end is closer to TRBJ2-7. The CDR3 runs 16 residues. Germline CDR1 is SGHDT and CDR2 is YYEEEE. In DNA, the CDR3 is TGTGCCAGCAGCTCGATACAGGGGGCTTCCTACAATGAGCAGTACTTC. This gives the protein CASSSIQGASYNEQYF.

The chain recombines TRBV20-1 with TRBJ2-3, with 9 bases that match TRBD2. The length of the CDR3 is 14 residues. After removal of 5 bases from V and 0 bases from J, the junction contained 3 bases not matched to a gene. CDR1 and CDR2 (germline): DFQATT, SNEGSKA (reference sequence). CDR3: CSAQTSGSTDTQYF. CDR3 DNA: TGCAGTGCTCAGACTAGCGGTAGCACAGATACGCAGTATTTT.

The chain carries TRBV7-9 and TRBJ2-1, with D unclear. V lost 0 bases to trimming and J lost 10 bases, with 13 bases between them. This CDR3 has 14 amino acids. In germline, CDR1 is SEHNR, CDR2 FQNEAQ (reference sequence). DNA of the CDR3: TGTGCCAGCAGCTTAGCGATCGCCGAAGGGGAGCAGTTCTTC. Its translation: CASSLAIAEGEQFF.

This clonotype turned up a few times. The chain recombines TRBV30 with TRBJ1-2; 7 bases align to TRBD1. The V gene's germline CDR1 is GTSNPN and CDR2 SVGIG (reference sequence). This CDR3 region has 13 residues. Unmatched junction bases numbered 5, after V lost 2 bases and J lost 5 bases. CDR3 protein: CAWSPGTEYGYTF. CDR3 sequence (DNA): TGTGCCTGGAGTCCCGGGACAGAATATGGCTACACCTTC.

This clonotype came up a few times. This chain uses TRBV9 with TRBJ2-1, with D unclear. Germline V gene lookup returns CDR1 SGDLS and CDR2 YYNGEE. V shed 3 bases and J shed 7 bases, with 8 bases lying between them. The CDR3 covers 12 residues. CDR3 region: CASSAEKNEQFF. DNA of the CDR3: TGTGCCAGCAGCGCCGAGAAGAATGAGCAGTTCTTC.

This clonotype was detected a few times. The chain carries TRBV11-2 and TRBJ2-3; 15 nucleotides align to TRBD2. CDR3 size: 15 residues. The junction had 6 bases not matched to a gene; V was cut back by 8 bases and J by 6 bases. CDR1 is SGHAT and CDR2 is FQNNGV in the germline V gene. The chain's CDR3 is CASGLAGGAGDTQYF. In nucleotides, the CDR3 is TGTGCCAGCGGACTAGCGGGGGGGGCTGGGGATACGCAGTATTTT.

This clonotype came up many times. Compared with germline, one end of the junction differs, possibly owing to a read error. The chain couples TRBV7-3 to TRBJ2-1; 9 bases are a match to TRBD1. The CDR3 spans 12 residues. Germline CDR1 reads SGHTA; CDR2 reads FQGTGA. CDR3 nucleotide sequence: TGCGCCAGCAGCTCTGGACAGGGGGAGCAGTTCTTC. Its translation is CASSSGQGEQFF.